This T cell receptor (beta chain) comes out of a study of immune heterogeneity within non-small cell lung tumors. Study overall: Of all tumors, 4 turned out to be squamous cell carcinomas, over nine were non-squamous carcinomas and 1 was not otherwise specified. General study points: Locally, T-cell clonality showed a moderate but significant correlation with tumor mutational burden measured at the same site (R approximately 0.34).

Genomic DNA from bulk tumor acted as the template, and about 570 ng was loaded per sample. In surgery, several biopsies were collected from each primary tumor at widely spaced sites. Before undergoing curative surgery, patients had newly diagnosed non-small cell lung cancer that was untreated. The study drew donors from newly diagnosed non-small cell lung cancer patients having surgery with curative intent. A note on this clonotype: Antigen unknown. At one end the junction does not follow the germline gene, possibly because of a read error.

CDR1 is SGHNT and CDR2 is YYREEE in the germline V gene (reference sequence). This CDR3 comprises 14 residues. The TCR beta CDR3 region underwent multiplex PCR amplification with 32 V and 13 J primers. Using its own MiXCR run on the multiplex PCR reads, TCRdb lists one record per CDR3 protein. The data hold under 15,000 distinct CDR3 sequences, with about 25% observed a single time. Sample: lung tumor tissue. This receptor was identified in a man in his forties or fifties with non-small cell lung cancer. This chain joins TRBV5-4 and TRBJ1-2, with 8 bases fitting TRBD1. CDR3 bases: TGTGCCAGCAGCCTGGACAGGGCGGCCTATGGCTACAACTTC. Residues: CASSLDRAAYGYNF.